This entry is about one T cell receptor (beta chain). Its antigen remains unknown. The length of the CDR3 is 12 residues. The V end lost 2 bases, the J end lost 7 bases, and 7 bases lay between the germline ends. The germline gives CDR1 SGHRS, CDR2 YFSETQ. The PCR used 60 Vbeta and 13 Jbeta primers. As originally analysed: In a later analysis, 75 million to 95 million unique TCR beta chains included roughly 11 million shared by two or more donors. Repertoires were generated with immunoSEQ multiplex PCR, while TCRdb's copy carries only in-frame clones and drops some. Clone size and V and J calls were adopted from that table, with D and trimming inferred from the DNA. The sample holds 200,000 to 250,000 clones. This sample was taken from a study of cytomegalovirus exposure and HLA in healthy donors. Points from the study as a whole: An analysis done earlier found most TCR beta V segments productive about 87% or about 30% of the time. A later analysis linked a missense DCLRE1C variant to TCR beta V- and J-gene trimming. Most observed TCR sequences were rare, whereas some public TCRs were detected in many donors.

The receptor's source is a woman under 40 in good health and CMV-seropositive. This sequence joins TRBV5-1 and TRBJ2-1; a weak D match, TRBD1 (5 bases). The sequenced material came from PBMCs. CDR3 residues: CASSFRGNEQFF. The CDR3 DNA reads as TGCGCCAGCAGCTTTAGGGGTAATGAGCAGTTCTTC.